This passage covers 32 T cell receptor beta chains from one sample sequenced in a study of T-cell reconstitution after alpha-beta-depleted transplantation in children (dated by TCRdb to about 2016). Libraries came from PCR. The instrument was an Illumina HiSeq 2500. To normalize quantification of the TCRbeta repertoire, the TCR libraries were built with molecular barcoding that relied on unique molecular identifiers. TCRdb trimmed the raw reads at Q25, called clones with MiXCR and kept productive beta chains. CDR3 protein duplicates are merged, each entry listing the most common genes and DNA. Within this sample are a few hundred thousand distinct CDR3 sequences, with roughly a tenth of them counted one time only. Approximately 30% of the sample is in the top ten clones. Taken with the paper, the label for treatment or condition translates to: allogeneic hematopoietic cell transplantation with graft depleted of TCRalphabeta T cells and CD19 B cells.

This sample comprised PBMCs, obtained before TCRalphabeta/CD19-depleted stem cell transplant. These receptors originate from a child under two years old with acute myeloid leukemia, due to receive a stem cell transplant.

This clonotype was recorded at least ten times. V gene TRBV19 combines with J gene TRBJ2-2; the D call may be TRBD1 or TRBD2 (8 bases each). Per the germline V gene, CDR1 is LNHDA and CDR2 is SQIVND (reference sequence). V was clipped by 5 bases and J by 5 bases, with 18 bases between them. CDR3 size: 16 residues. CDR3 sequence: CASSHRGTSRTGELFF. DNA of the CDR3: TGTGCCAGTAGTCACAGGGGGACTAGTAGGACCGGGGAGCTGTTTTTT.

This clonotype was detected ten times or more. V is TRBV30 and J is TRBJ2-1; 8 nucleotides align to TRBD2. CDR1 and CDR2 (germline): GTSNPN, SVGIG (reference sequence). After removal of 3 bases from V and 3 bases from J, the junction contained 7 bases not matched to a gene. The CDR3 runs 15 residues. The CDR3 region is CAWRSLAGFYNEQFF. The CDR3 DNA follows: TGTGCCTGGAGGAGTCTAGCGGGTTTCTACAATGAGCAGTTCTTC.

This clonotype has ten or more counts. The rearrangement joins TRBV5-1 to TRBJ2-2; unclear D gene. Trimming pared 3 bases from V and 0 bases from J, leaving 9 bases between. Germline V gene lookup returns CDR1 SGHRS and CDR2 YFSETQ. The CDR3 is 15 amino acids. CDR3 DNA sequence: TGCGCCAGCAGCTCAGACCCCGCGAACACCGGGGAGCTGTTTTTT. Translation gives CASSSDPANTGELFF.

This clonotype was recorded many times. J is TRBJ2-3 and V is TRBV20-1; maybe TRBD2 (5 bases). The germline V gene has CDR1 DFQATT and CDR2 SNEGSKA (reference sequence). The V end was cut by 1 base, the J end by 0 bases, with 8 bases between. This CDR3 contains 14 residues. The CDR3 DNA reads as TGCAGTGCTAGAGCCTGGACTAGCACAGATACGCAGTATTTT. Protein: CSARAWTSTDTQYF.

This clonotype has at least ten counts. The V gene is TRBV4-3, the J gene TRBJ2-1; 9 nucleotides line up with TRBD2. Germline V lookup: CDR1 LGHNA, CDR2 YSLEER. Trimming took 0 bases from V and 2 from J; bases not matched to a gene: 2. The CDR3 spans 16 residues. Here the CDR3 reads CASSQEAGGPYNEQFF. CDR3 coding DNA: TGCGCCAGCAGCCAAGAAGCGGGAGGCCCCTACAATGAGCAGTTCTTC.

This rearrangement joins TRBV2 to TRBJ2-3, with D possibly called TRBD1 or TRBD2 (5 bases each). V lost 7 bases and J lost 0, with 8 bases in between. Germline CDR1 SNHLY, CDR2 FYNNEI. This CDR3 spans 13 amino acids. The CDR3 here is CASTWDSTDTQYF. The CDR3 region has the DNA TGTGCCAGCACATGGGACAGCACAGATACGCAGTATTTT.

The CDR3 region has the DNA TGTGCCAGCAGCTTAGATCTGGCGGGCGAGCTGTTTTTT. The encoded protein is CASSLDLAGELFF. The chain joins TRBV11-2 to TRBJ2-2; tentatively, D is TRBD2 (5 bases). The CDR3 has 13 amino acids. From germline, CDR1 is SGHAT and CDR2 FQNNGV. Trimming pared 0 bases from V and 11 bases from J, leaving 10 bases between.

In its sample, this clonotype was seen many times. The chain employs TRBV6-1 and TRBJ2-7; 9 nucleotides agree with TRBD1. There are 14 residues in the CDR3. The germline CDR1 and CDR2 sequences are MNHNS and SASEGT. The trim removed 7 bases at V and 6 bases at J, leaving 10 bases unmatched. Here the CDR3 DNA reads TGTGCCAGCAAAACGGACAGGGGTACAGGCGAGCAGTACTTC. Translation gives CASKTDRGTGEQYF.

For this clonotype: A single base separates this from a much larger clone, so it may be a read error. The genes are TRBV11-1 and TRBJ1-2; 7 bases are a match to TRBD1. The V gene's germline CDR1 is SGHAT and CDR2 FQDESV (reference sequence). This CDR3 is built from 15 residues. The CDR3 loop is CASSFSPRDRIVYAF. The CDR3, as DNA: TGTGCCAGCAGCTTTTCCCCCCGGGACAGAATTGTCTACGCCTTC.

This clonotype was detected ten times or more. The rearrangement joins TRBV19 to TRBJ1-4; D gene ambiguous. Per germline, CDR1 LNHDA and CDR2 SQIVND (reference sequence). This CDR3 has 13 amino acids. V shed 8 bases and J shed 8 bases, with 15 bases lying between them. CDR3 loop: CASLGPRAEKLFF. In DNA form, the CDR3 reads TGTGCCAGTTTGGGCCCTAGGGCCGAAAAACTGTTTTTT. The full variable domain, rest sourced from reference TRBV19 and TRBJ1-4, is DGGITQSPKYLFRKEGQNVTLSCEQNLNHDAMYWYRQDPGQGLRLIYYSQIVNDFQKGDIAEGYSVSREKKESFPLTVTSAQKNPTAFYLCASLGPRAEKLFFGSGTQLSVL.

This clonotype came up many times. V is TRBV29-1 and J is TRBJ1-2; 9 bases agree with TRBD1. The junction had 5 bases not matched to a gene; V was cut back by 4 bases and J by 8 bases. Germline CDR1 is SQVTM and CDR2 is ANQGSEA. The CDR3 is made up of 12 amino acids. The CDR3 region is CSVVRQGGGYTF. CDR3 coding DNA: TGCAGCGTTGTTCGACAGGGGGGAGGCTACACCTTC.

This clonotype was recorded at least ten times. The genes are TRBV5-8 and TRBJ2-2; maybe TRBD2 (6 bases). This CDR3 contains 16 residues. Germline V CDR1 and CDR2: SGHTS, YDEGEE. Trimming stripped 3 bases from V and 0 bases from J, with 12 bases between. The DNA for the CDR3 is TGTGCCAGCAGCTCAGGTGGGGGGACGAACACCGGGGAGCTGTTTTTT. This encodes CASSSGGGTNTGELFF.

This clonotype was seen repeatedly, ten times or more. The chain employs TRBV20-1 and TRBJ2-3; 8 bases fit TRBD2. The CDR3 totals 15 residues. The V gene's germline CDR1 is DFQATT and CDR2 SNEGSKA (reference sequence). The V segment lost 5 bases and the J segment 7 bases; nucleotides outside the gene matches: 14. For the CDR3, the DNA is TGCAGTGCTCCCCCCACTAGCGGAACTAGGAATACGCAGTATTTT. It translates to CSAPPTSGTRNTQYF.

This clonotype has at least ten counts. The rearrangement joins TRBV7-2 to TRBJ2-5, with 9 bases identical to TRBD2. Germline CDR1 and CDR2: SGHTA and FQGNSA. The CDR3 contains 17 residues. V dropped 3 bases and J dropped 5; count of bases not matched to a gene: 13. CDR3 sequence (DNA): TGTGCCAGCAGCTTTGGAATAGCGGGAGCTCGGGGGGAGACCCAGTACTTC. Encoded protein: CASSFGIAGARGETQYF. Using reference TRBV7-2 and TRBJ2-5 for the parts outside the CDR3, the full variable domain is GAGVSQSPSNKVTEKGKDVELRCDPISGHTALYWYRQSLGQGLEFLIYFQGNSAPDKSGLPSDRFSAERTGGSVSTLTIQRTQQEDSAVYLCASSFGIAGARGETQYFGPGTRLLVL.

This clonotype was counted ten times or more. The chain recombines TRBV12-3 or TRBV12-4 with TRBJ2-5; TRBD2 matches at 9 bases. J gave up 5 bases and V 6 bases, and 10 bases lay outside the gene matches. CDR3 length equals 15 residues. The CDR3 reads CASSPRREGLETQYF. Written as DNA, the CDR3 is TGTGCCAGCAGCCCCCGGCGGGAGGGCCTCGAGACCCAGTACTTC.

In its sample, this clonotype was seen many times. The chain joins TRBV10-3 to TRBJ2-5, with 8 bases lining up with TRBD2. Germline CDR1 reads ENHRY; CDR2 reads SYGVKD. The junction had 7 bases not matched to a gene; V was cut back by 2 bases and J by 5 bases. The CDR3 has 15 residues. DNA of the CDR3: TGTGCCATCAGTGAGGTTGGGACTAGGAGTGAGACCCAGTACTTC. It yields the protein CAISEVGTRSETQYF.

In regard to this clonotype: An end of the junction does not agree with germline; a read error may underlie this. The CDR3 DNA reads as TGCAGTGCTAGAGACTCAGCAGCTAACCATGGCTACACCTTC. This translates into CSARDSAANHGYTF. The chain uses TRBV20-1 and TRBJ1-2; D gene unclear. The CDR3 loop spans 14 amino acids. CDR1 and CDR2 (germline): DFQATT, SNEGSKA (reference sequence).

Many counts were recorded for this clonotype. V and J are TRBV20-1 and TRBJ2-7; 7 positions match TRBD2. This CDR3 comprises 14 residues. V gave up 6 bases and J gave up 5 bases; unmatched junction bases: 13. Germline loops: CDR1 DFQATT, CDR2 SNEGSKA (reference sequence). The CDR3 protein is CSAEPKGRADEQYF. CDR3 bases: TGCAGTGCCGAACCGAAAGGGAGGGCCGACGAGCAGTACTTC.

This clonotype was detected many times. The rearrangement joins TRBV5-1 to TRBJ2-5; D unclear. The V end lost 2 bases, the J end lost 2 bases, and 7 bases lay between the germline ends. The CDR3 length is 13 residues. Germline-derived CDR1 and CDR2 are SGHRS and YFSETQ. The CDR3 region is CASSFFTQETQYF. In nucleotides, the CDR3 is TGCGCCAGCAGCTTTTTTACTCAAGAGACCCAGTACTTC.

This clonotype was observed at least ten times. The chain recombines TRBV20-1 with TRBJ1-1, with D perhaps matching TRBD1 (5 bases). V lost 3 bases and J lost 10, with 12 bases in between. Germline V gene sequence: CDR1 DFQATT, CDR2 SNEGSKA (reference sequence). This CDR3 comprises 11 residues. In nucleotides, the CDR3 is TGCAGTGCTAGTATCAGGGCGGGAGCTTTCTTT. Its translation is CSASIRAGAFF.

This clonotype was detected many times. The DNA of the CDR3 is TGTGCCAGCACCTCGGGCACCTCCTACGAGCAGTACTTC. Its translation is CASTSGTSYEQYF. The gene calls are TRBV12-3 or TRBV12-4 and TRBJ2-7; D unresolved. The CDR3 is 13 amino acids. V shed 7 bases and J shed 0 bases, with 10 bases lying between them.

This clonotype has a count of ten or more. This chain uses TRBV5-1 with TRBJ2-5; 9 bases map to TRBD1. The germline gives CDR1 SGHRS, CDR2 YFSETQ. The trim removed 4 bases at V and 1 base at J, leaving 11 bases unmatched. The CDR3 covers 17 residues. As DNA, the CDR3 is TGCGCCAGCAGCAAGGGACAGGGCACAGGGGGCCAAGAGACCCAGTACTTC. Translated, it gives CASSKGQGTGGQETQYF.

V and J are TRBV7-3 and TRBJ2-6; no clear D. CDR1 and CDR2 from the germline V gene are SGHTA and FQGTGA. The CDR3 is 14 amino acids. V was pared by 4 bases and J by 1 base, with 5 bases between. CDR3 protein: CASSSISGANVLTF. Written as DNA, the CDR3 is TGTGCCAGCAGCTCAATATCTGGGGCCAACGTCCTGACTTTC.

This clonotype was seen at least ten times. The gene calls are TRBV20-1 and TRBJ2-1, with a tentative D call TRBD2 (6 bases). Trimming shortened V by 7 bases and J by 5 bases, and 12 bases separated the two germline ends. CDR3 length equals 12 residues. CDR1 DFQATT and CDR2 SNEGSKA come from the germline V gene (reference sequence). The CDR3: CSVSGNNNEQFF. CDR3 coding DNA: TGCAGTGTTAGCGGAAATAACAATGAGCAGTTCTTC.

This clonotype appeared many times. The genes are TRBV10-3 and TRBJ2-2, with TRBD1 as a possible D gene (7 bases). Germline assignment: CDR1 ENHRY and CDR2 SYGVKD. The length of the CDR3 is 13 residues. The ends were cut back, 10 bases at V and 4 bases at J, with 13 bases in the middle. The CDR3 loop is CASQGGGTGELFF. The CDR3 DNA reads TGTGCCAGCCAGGGGGGTGGCACCGGGGAGCTGTTTTTT.

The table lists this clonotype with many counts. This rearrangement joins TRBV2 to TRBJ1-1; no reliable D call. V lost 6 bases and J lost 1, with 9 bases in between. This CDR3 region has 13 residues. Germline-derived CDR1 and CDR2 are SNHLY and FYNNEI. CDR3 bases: TGTGCCAGCAGAGTGACCGCGAACACTGAAGCTTTCTTT. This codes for CASRVTANTEAFF.

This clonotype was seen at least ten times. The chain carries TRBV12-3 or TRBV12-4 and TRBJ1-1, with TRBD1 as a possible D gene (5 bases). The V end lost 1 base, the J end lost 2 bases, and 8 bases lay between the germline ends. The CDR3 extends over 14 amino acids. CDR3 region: CASSLEQVNTEAFF. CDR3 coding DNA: TGTGCCAGCAGTTTAGAACAGGTTAACACTGAAGCTTTCTTT.

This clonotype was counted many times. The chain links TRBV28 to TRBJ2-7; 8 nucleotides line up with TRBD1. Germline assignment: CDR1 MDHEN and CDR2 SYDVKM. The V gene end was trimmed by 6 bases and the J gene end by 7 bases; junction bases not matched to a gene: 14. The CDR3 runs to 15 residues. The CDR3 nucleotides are TGTGCCAGCAGCCCCTCCTCCGGACAGGGCGGAGAGCAGTACTTC. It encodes CASSPSSGQGGEQYF. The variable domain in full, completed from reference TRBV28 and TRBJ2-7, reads DVKVTQSSRYLVKRTGEKVFLECVQDMDHENMFWYRQDPGLGLRLIYFSYDVKMKEKGDIPEGYSVSREKKERFSLILESASTNQTSMYLCASSPSSGQGGEQYFGPGTRLTVT.

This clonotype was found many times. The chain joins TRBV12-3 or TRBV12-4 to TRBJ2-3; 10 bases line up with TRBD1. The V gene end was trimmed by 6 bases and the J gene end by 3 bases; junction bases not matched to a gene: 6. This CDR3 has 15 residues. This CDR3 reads CASRHRQGATDTQYF. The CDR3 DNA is TGTGCCAGCAGACATAGACAGGGGGCGACAGATACGCAGTATTTT.

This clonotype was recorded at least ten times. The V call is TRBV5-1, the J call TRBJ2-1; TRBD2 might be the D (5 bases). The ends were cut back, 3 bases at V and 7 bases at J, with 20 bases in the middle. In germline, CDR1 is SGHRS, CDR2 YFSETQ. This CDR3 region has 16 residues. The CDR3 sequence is CASSSSGNALGNEQFF. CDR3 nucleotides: TGCGCCAGCAGCTCCTCCGGGAATGCTTTGGGGAATGAGCAGTTCTTC.

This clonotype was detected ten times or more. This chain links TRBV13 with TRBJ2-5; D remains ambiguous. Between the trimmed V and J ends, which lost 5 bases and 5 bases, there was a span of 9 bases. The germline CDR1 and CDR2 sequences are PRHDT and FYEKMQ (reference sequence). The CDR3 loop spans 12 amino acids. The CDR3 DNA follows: TGTGCCAGCAGCCCCTCCCGGGAGACCCAGTACTTC. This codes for CASSPSRETQYF.

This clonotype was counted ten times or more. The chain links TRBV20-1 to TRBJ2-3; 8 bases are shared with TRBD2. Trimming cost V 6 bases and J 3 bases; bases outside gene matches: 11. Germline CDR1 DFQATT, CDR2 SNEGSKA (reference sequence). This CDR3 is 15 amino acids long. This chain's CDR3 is CSAGAREGGTDTQYF. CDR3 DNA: TGCAGTGCCGGAGCCCGGGAGGGCGGGACAGATACGCAGTATTTT.